The sequence of this T cell receptor (beta chain) was determined in a study of T cell clones after liver transplantation. Study summary: Post-transplant blood was tracked for graft-donor-reactive T cell clones identified in a pre-transplant mixed lymphocyte reaction. Tolerance: complete withdrawal held at least one year, liver enzymes staying within twice normal. Study-level results: These preliminary findings come from unstandardized post-transplant sampling times.

Profiled with immunoSEQ multiplex PCR; TCRdb holds only in-frame clones, not every one. The profile shows tens of thousands of clones, around two thirds of them singletons. This clone has only one observation. Its antigen is not known. The CDR3 runs 15 residues. From germline, CDR1 is MDHEN and CDR2 SYDVKM. The ends were cut back, 4 bases at V and 1 base at J, with 10 bases in the middle. This sequence joins TRBV28 and TRBJ2-2; possibly TRBD1 for D (6 bases). This clonotype originated in a human patient who received a liver transplant. Some T cells may be graft donor cells. The sample in question was CD4+ T cells from blood, obtained at the approximately 16-month timepoint. CDR3: CASSSGTLNTGELFF. DNA of the CDR3: TGTGCCAGCAGTTCCGGGACACTGAACACCGGGGAGCTGTTTTTT.